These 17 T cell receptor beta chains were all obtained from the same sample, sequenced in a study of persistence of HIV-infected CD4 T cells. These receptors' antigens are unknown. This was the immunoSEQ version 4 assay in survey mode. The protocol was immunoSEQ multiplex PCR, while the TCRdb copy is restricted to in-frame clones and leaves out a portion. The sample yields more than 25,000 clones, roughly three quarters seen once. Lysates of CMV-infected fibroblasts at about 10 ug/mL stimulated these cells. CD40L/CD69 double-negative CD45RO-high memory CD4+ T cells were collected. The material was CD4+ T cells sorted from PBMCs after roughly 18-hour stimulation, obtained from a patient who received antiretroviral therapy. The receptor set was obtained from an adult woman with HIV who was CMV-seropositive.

In nucleotides, the CDR3 is TGTGCCAGCAGCTCTAGTAGGGAGACCCAGTACTTC. Translated: CASSSSRETQYF. The chain is built from TRBV28 and TRBJ2-5; D not resolved. Germline assignment: CDR1 MDHEN and CDR2 SYDVKM. V dropped 6 bases and J dropped 5 bases, with 10 bases sitting between them. The CDR3 is 12 amino acids.

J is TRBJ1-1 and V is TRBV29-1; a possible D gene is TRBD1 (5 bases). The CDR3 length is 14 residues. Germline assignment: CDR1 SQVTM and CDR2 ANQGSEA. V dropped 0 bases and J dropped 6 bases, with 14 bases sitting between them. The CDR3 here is CSVEDWGVEAEAFF. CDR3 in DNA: TGCAGCGTTGAAGACTGGGGGGTTGAGGCTGAAGCTTTCTTT.

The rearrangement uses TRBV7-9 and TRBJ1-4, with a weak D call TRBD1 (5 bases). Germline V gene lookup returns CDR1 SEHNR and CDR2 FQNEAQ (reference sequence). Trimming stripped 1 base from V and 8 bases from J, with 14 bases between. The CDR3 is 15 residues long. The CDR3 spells CASSLVTGAREKLFF. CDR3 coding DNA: TGTGCCAGCAGCTTAGTTACTGGGGCACGGGAAAAACTGTTTTTT.

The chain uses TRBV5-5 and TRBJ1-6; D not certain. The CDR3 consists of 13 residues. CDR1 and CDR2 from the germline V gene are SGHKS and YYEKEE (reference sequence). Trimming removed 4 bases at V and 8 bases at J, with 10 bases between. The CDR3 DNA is TGTGCCAGCAGCGGTCGCAGAGATTCACCCCTCCACTTT. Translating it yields CASSGRRDSPLHF.

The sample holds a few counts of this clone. The CDR3 coding sequence is TGCAGCGTTGAAGATCTGGCAGGTTGGAGCCAAAAACTGTTTTTT. It is translated as CSVEDLAGWSQKLFF. This rearrangement joins TRBV29-1 to TRBJ1-4, with D uncertain. V dropped 0 bases and J dropped 9 bases, with 17 bases sitting between them. CDR1 is SQVTM, CDR2 ANQGSEA, per germline. The CDR3 totals 15 residues.

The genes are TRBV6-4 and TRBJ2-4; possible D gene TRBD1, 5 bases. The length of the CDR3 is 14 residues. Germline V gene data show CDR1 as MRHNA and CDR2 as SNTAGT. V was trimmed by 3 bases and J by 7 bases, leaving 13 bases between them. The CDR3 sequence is CASSEGRDGNIQYF. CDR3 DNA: TGTGCCAGCAGTGAGGGCAGGGATGGGAACATTCAGTACTTC.

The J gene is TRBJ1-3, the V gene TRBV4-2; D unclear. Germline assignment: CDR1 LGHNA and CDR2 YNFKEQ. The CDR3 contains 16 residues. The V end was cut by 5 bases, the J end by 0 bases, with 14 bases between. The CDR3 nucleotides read TGTGCCAGCAGCACCCATCCCCAGAGCTCTGGAAACACCATATATTTT. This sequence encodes CASSTHPQSSGNTIYF.

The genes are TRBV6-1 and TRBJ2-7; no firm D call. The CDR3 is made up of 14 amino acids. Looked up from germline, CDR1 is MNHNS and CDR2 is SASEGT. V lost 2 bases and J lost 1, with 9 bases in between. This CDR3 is CASSERVPSYEQYF. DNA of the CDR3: TGTGCCAGCAGTGAAAGGGTCCCTTCCTACGAGCAGTACTTC.

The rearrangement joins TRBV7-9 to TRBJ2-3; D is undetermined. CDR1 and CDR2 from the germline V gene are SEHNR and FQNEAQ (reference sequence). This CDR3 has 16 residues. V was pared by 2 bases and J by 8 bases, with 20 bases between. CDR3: CASSLIDSAPLSTQYF. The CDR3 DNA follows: TGTGCCAGCAGCTTAATCGATTCAGCTCCTCTCAGTACGCAGTATTTT.

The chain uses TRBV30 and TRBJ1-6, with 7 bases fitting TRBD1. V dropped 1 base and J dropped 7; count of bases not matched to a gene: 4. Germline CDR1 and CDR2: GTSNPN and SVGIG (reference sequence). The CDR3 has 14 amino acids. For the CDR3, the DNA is TGTGCCTGGAGTGATACACAGGGGAATTCACCCCTCCACTTT. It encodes CAWSDTQGNSPLHF.

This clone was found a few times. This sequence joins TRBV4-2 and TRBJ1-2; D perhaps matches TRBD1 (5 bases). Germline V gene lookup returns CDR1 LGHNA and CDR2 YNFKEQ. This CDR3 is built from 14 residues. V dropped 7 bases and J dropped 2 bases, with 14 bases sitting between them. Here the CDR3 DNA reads TGTGCCAGCACCCCACTGGAGGGGAACTATGGCTACACCTTC. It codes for CASTPLEGNYGYTF.

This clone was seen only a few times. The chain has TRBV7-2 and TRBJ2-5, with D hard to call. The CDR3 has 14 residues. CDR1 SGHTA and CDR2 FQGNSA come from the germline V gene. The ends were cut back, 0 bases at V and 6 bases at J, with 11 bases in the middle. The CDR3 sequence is CASSLAYSDQTQYF. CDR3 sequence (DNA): TGTGCCAGCAGCTTAGCTTATTCCGACCAGACCCAGTACTTC.

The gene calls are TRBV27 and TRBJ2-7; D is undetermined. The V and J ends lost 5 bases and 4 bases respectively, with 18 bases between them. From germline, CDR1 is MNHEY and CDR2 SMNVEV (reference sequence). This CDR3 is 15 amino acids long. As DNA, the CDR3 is TGTGCCAGCAGTACCTCTCATGGCCTACCATACGAGCAGTACGTC. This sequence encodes CASSTSHGLPYEQYV.

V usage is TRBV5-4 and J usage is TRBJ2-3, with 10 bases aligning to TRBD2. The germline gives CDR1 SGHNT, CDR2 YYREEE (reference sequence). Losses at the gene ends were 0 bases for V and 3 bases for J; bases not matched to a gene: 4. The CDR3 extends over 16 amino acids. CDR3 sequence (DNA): TGTGCCAGCAGCTTGGTGAGCGGGGGGGCAACAGATACGCAGTATTTT. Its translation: CASSLVSGGATDTQYF. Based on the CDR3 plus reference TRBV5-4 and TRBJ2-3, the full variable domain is ETGVTQSPTHLIKTRGQQVTLRCSSQSGHNTVSWYQQALGQGPQFIFQYYREEENGRGNFPPRFSGLQFPNYSSELNVNALELDDSALYLCASSLVSGGATDTQYFGPGTRLTVL.

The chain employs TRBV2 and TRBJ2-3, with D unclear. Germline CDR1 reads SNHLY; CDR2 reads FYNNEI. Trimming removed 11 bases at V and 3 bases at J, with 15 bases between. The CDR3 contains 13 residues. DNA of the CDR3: TGTGCCCGCGCTAGGGTGGGGACAGATACGCAGTATTTT. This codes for CARARVGTDTQYF. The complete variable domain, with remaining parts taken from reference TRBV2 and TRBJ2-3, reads EPEVTQTPSHQVTQMGQEVILRCVPISNHLYFYWYRQILGQKVEFLVSFYNNEISEKSEIFDDQFSVERPDGSNFTLKIRSTKLEDSAMYFCARARVGTDTQYFGPGTRLTVL.

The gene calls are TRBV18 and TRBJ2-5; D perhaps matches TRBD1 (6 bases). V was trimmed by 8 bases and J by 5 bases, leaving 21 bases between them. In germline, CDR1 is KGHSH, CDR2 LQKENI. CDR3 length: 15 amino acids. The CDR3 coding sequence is TGTGCCAGCACGTTTACAGGGTCTGTGGAGGAGACCCAGTACTTC. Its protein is CASTFTGSVEETQYF. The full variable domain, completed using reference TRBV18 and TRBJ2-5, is NAGVMQNPRHLVRRRGQEARLRCSPMKGHSHVYWYRQLPEEGLKFMVYLQKENIIDESGMPKERFSAEFPKEGPSILRIQQVVRGDSAAYFCASTFTGSVEETQYFGPGTRLLVL.

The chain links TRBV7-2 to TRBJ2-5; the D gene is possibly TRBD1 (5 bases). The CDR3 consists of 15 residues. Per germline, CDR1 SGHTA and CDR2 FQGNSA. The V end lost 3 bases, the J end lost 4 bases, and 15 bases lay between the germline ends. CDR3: CASSFPGGGAETQYF. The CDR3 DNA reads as TGTGCCAGCAGCTTCCCGGGCGGTGGGGCAGAGACCCAGTACTTC.